The clone carrying this T cell receptor beta chain appeared a few times. Antigen specificity is unknown. The Oncomine TCR Beta short-read assay generated sequence data from the DNA of cultured CD4+ T cells. MiXCR, applied by TCRdb to the PCR reads, yields one record per CDR3 protein. This table has 7,000 to 9,000 distinct CDR3 sequences, around 60% appearing once. This sample was included in a study of vaccination and CD4 T cells after COVID-19. The treatment here: 10-day PBMC culture with coronavirus spike peptide pools or control peptides (ViraFEST assay). V was pared by 2 bases and J by 6 bases, with 10 bases between. This CDR3 is built from 13 residues. Per germline, CDR1 SGHAT and CDR2 FQDESV (reference sequence).

This TCR derives from a human donor with COVID-19. The specimen comprised cultured CD4+ T cells from blood, sampled after SARS-CoV-2 vaccination. The gene calls are TRBV11-1 and TRBJ1-1; D not resolved. CDR3 amino acids: CASSLKAVAEAFF. CDR3 bases: TGTGCCAGCAGCTTAAAGGCTGTCGCTGAAGCTTTCTTT.